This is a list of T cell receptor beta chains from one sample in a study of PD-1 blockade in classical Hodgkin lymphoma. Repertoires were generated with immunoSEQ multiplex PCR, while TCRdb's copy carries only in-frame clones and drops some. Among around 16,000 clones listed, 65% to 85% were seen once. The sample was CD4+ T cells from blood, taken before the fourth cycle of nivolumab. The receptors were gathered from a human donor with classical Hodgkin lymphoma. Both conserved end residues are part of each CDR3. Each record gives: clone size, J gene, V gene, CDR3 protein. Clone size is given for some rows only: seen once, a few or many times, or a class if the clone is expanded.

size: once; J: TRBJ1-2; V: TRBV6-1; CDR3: CASSSDGYGYTF
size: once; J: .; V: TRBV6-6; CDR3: CASSKGQGSSYEQYF
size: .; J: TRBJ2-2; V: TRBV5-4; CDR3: CASSLEAANTGELFF
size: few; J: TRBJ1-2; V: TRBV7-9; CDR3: CASRGGTGRYGYTF
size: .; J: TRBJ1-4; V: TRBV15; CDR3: CATRREQATNEKLFF
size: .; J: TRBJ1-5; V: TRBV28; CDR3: CASSNRGTQPQHF
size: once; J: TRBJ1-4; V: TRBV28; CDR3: CASSLAGTGEREKLFF
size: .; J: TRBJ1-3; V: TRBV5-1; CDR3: CASSLAAGQASGNTIYF
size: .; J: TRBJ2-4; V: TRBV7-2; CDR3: CASSFRGADIQYF
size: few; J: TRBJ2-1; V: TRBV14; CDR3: CASSPHLAGAGEQFF
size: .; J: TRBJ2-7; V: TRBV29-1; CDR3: CSVEGVGYEQYF
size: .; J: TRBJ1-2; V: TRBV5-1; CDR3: CASSLDRTYGYTF
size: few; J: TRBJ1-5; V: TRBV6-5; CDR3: CASRSGANNQPQHF
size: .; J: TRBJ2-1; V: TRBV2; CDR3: CASSDQLAGGIDEQFF
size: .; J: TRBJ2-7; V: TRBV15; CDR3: CATSRSTTGSHEQYF
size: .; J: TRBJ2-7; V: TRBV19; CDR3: CASSIPKGEAHEQYF
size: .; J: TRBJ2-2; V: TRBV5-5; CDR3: CASSFRGGNTGELFF
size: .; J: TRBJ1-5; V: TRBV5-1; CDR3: CASSSGSGDQPQHF
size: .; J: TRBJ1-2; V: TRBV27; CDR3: CASSLYPIGGDYGYTF
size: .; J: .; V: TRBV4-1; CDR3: CASSQMNLAGSYEQYF
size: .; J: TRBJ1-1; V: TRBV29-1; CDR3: CSARVNTEAFF
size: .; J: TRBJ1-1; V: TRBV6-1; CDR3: CASTPIGYTEAFF
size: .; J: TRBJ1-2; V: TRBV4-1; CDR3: CASSQEQPGGGGYTF
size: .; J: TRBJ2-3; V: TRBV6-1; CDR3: CASSERLGGLAATTDTQYF
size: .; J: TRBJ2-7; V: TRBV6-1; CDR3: CAIGDWVWPYEQYF
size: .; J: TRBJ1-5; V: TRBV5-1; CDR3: CASSEDGLNQPQHF
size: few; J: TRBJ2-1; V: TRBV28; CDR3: CAAGVSSYNEQFF
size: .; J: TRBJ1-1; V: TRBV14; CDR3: CASSHRLISSGEAFF
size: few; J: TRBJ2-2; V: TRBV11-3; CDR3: CASSSVGEITGELFF
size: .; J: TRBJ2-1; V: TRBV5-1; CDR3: CASSFGDLYGAGAYNEQFF
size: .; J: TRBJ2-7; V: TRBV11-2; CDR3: CASSLAGGGEQYF
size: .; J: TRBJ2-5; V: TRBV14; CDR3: CASRGLAGPQETQYF
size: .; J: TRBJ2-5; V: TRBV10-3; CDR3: CAIRGGVSGTQYF
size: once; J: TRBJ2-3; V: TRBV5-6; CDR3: CASSLAGRTGADTQYF
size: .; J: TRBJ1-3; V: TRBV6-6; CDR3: CASKTGNSGNTIYF
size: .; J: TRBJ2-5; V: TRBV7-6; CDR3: CASSLVGGTAQETQYF
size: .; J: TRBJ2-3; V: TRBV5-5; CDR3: CASSLGGGSNTQYF
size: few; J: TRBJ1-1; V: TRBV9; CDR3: CASSVDIRMNTEAFF
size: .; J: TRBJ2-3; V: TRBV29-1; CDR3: CSADRGHDTQYF
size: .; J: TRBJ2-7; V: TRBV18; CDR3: CASSPRLGYEQYF
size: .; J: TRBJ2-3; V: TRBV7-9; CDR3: CASSLVAAHPSSTDTQYF
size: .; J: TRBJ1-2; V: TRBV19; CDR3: CASTRDMDYGYTF
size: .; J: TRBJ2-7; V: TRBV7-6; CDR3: CASSLLASYEQYF
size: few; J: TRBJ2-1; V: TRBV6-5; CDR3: CASSATPSSYNEQFF
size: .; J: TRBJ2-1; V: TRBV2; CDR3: CASNGGGGYNEQFF
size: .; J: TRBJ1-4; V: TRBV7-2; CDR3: CASSLGSAVGKLFF
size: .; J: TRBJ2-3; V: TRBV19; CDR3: CASSSQSDTQYF
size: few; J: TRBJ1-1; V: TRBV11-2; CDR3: CASRRGQANTEAFF
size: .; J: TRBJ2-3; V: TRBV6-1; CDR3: CASSEFGVYTQYF
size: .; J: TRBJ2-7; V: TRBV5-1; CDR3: CASSLWTSVFYEQYF
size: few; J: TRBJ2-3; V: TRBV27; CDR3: CASSLVRSSGRALTQYF
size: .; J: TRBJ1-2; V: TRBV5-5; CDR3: CASSLVGSQTNGYTF
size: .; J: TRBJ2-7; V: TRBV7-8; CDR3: CASSLDRGRSYEQYF
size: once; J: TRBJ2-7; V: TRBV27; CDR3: CASSFRGQPYEQYF